This T cell receptor (beta chain) appears in the sequencing data of a study of regulatory T cells in long-lasting Graves disease. This CDR3 spans 12 amino acids. Germline V CDR1 and CDR2: SEHNR, FQNEAQ (reference sequence). Trimming stripped 5 bases from V and 1 base from J, with 4 bases between. HTBI primers from iRepertoire and Arm-PCR of CDR3 regions yielded the TCR beta libraries. MiXCR, run by TCRdb on the multiplex PCR reads, gives a single entry per CDR3 protein. The data show 400,000 to 550,000 distinct CDR3 sequences, with about a sixth seen just once and about 10% held by the top ten. Time point defined: newly diagnosed GD, antithyroid drugs for less than 3 months. The TCR library was made from RNA extracted from PBMCs. This clonotype was seen many times. Another study also made use of these data, one on T cells in Graves' hyperthyroidism and ophthalmopathy. According to that study: The study used the HTBI primer set for a first-round RT-PCR of the TCR CDR3.

The receptor comes from a woman aged 25-40 years with Graves disease. The sequences come from peripheral blood mononuclear cells (PBMCs), collected at new diagnosis, from a patient treated with antithyroid drugs. This chain connects TRBV7-9 to TRBJ2-3; no clear D. The CDR3 DNA sequence: TGTGCCAGCAGCCCAGGCACAGATACGCAGTATTTT. This gives the protein CASSPGTDTQYF. Full variable domain (rest looked up from reference TRBV7-9 and TRBJ2-3): DTGVSQNPRHKITKRGQNVTFRCDPISEHNRLYWYRQTLGQGPEFLTYFQNEAQLEKSRLLSDRFSAERPKGSFSTLEIQRTEQGDSAMYLCASSPGTDTQYFGPGTRLTVL.